Following are 25 T cell receptor beta chains from one sample sequenced in a study of early T cells in non-severe SARS-CoV-2 infection. MiXCR, applied by TCRdb to the 5' RACE reads, yields one record per CDR3 protein. The table shows tens of thousands of distinct CDR3 sequences, with under 15% occurring only once. The source material was whole blood. The receptors shown here come from an adult who was a healthcare worker with PCR-confirmed SARS-CoV-2 infection or an uninfected control (not recorded which).

This clonotype has a handful of counts. The rearrangement joins TRBV11-2 to TRBJ2-7; either TRBD1 or TRBD2 may supply D (6 bases each). With 3 bases removed from V and 2 bases from J, the gap between germline ends came to 11 bases. CDR3 length equals 14 residues. From germline, CDR1 is SGHAT and CDR2 FQNNGV. The CDR3 loop is CASSLRDTAYEQYF. The DNA for the CDR3 is TGTGCCAGCAGCTTGCGGGACACCGCCTACGAGCAGTACTTC.

The rearrangement joins TRBV6-5 to TRBJ1-4; 8 nucleotides line up with TRBD1. There are 13 residues in the CDR3. Trimming at V came to 6 bases and at J to 12 bases, leaving 9 bases not matched to a gene. Germline CDR1 is MNHEY and CDR2 is SVGAGI. Written as DNA, the CDR3 is TGTGCCAGCAGACTAAACAGGGGGTCGGAACTGTTTTTT. Amino acid sequence: CASRLNRGSELFF.

The V and J genes are TRBV7-2 and TRBJ1-1; D uncertain. Germline CDR1 is SGHTA and CDR2 is FQGNSA. This CDR3 region has 14 residues. V was shortened by 8 bases and J by 7 bases, with 20 bases between the two germline ends. CDR3 amino acids: CASGPGYLSGEAFF. The CDR3 DNA reads as TGTGCCAGCGGGCCTGGTTACCTAAGTGGTGAAGCTTTCTTT.

The genes are TRBV6-6 and TRBJ1-2, with 8 bases matching TRBD1. J was trimmed by 4 bases and V by 5 bases; bases with no gene match: 9. CDR3 length: 15 amino acids. The germline gives CDR1 MNHNY, CDR2 SVGAGI (reference sequence). The CDR3 region has the DNA TGTGCCAGCAGTAGATCAGGGGGCACGACCTATGGCTACACCTTC. This sequence encodes CASSRSGGTTYGYTF.

This clonotype was observed many times. The chain couples TRBV5-8 to TRBJ2-7; 7 bases are shared with TRBD1. J lost 3 bases, V lost 4 bases, and 10 bases had no gene match. The CDR3 loop spans 15 amino acids. Germline values: CDR1 SGHTS, CDR2 YDEGEE. CDR3 DNA sequence: TGTGCCAGCAGCGAGTGGGGGACAGAGAACTACGAGCAGTACTTC. This encodes CASSEWGTENYEQYF.

A few counts support this clonotype. The chain links TRBV19 to TRBJ1-2; 8 positions agree with TRBD1. Looked up from germline, CDR1 is LNHDA and CDR2 is SQIVND (reference sequence). J was trimmed by 7 bases and V by 6 bases; bases with no gene match: 1. This CDR3 region has 11 residues. The CDR3 region has the DNA TGTGCCAGTAGCACAGGGGGTGGCTACACCTTC. This encodes CASSTGGGYTF.

At least ten counts were recorded for this clonotype. This chain joins TRBV5-1 and TRBJ1-1; the D gene is possibly TRBD1 (5 bases). This CDR3 spans 14 amino acids. V lost 4 bases and J lost 6, with 16 bases in between. CDR1 and CDR2 from the germline V gene are SGHRS and YFSETQ. The CDR3 coding sequence is TGCGCCAGCAGCGAGGTTAAAGGGGTATCTGAAGCTTTCTTT. It specifies CASSEVKGVSEAFF.

This clonotype was seen many times. The rearrangement links TRBV6-5 to TRBJ1-2; the match to TRBD1 covers 9 bases. J was trimmed by 6 bases and V by 1 base; bases with no gene match: 9. Germline loops: CDR1 MNHEY, CDR2 SVGAGI. The CDR3 extends over 16 amino acids. The CDR3 bases are TGTGCCAGCAGTTACTTCTCCGGGACAGGGTACAATGGCTACACCTTC. It is translated as CASSYFSGTGYNGYTF.

The chain couples TRBV3-1 to TRBJ2-1; D gene ambiguous. Per germline, CDR1 LGHDT and CDR2 YNNKEL (reference sequence). The CDR3 consists of 13 residues. V lost 7 bases to trimming and J lost 5 bases, with 12 bases between them. The CDR3 DNA is TGTGCCAGCAACTTACATCCGAACAATGAGCAGTTCTTC. It codes for CASNLHPNNEQFF.

This clonotype was detected a few times. J is TRBJ2-3 and V is TRBV18; D possibly corresponds to TRBD2 (6 bases). Per the germline V gene, CDR1 is KGHSH and CDR2 is LQKENI. The CDR3 consists of 15 residues. Trimming took off 0 bases at V and 0 bases at J, with 7 bases between the two ends. CDR3 sequence reads: CASSPPGLSTDTQYF. DNA of the CDR3: TGTGCCAGCTCACCACCGGGACTGAGCACAGATACGCAGTATTTT.

This clonotype showed up just a few times. V and J are TRBV6-5 and TRBJ2-7, with 7 bases matching TRBD1. This CDR3 is 14 amino acids long. Trimming at V came to 2 bases and at J to 5 bases, leaving 6 bases not matched to a gene. CDR1 and CDR2 from the germline V gene are MNHEY and SVGAGI. Written as DNA, the CDR3 is TGTGCCAGCAGTTACAGGGGGCGCGTCAACGAGCAGTACTTC. Translated, it gives CASSYRGRVNEQYF.

Remarks on this clonotype: This may stem from a read error, because a much larger clone lies one nucleotide away. The chain carries TRBV6-6 and TRBJ1-1, with D uncertain. The CDR3 totals 12 residues. The germline V gene encodes CDR1 MNHNY and CDR2 SVGAGI (reference sequence). In DNA form, the CDR3 reads TGTACCAGCCTCGGAGGGAACACTGAAGCTTTCTTT. This sequence encodes CTSLGGNTEAFF.

A note on this clonotype: One end of the junction fails to match germline, which may point to a read error. This chain joins TRBV2 and TRBJ1-2, with 8 bases lining up with TRBD1. Germline V gives CDR1 SNHLY, CDR2 FYNNEI. This CDR3 has 11 amino acids. DNA of the CDR3: TGTGACAGCAGACAGGGGTTTGGCTACACCTTC. It is translated as CDSRQGFGYTF.

This clonotype was recorded many times. The V and J genes are TRBV15 and TRBJ2-5; 10 bases match TRBD2. The CDR3 has 17 amino acids. Trimming at V came to 3 bases and at J to 3 bases, leaving 10 bases not matched to a gene. Germline V lookup: CDR1 LNHNV, CDR2 YYDKDF (reference sequence). CDR3 in DNA: TGTGCCACCAGCAGCCCTATGGCTAGCGGGAGCAAAGAGACCCAGTACTTC. Translating gives CATSSPMASGSKETQYF.

At least ten counts were recorded for this clonotype. V usage is TRBV2 and J usage is TRBJ2-1; 7 bases fit TRBD2. Germline V CDR1 and CDR2: SNHLY, FYNNEI. V dropped 6 bases and J dropped 2; count of bases not matched to a gene: 10. The CDR3 has 16 residues. CDR3 sequence reads: CASSGPGLAAYNEQFF. DNA of the CDR3: TGTGCCAGCAGCGGCCCAGGGCTAGCGGCCTACAATGAGCAGTTCTTC.

The chain combines TRBV7-2 with TRBJ2-3; D gene ambiguous. The germline V gene encodes CDR1 SGHTA and CDR2 FQGNSA. The length of the CDR3 is 16 residues. Trimming pared 1 base from V and 0 bases from J, leaving 11 bases between. The DNA of the CDR3 is TGTGCCAGCAGCTTAGGGAGTAGGATAAGCACAGATACGCAGTATTTT. Its protein is CASSLGSRISTDTQYF.

V and J are TRBV5-1 and TRBJ2-7; weak D call: TRBD1 (5 bases). The germline V gene encodes CDR1 SGHRS and CDR2 YFSETQ. The CDR3 covers 17 residues. The germline V and J ends were trimmed by 0 bases and 4 bases, with 20 bases remaining between them. The CDR3 sequence is CASSLDGPGPWGYEQYF. The DNA of the CDR3 is TGCGCCAGCAGCTTGGATGGTCCAGGGCCCTGGGGTTACGAGCAGTACTTC.

This clonotype was picked up many times. The gene calls are TRBV24-1 and TRBJ1-1; D is perhaps TRBD1 (5 bases). The CDR3 has 18 amino acids. V lost 1 base to trimming and J lost 0 bases, with 17 bases between them. Looked up from germline, CDR1 is KGHDR and CDR2 is SFDVKD. The CDR3 region has the DNA TGTGCCACCAGTGATTTTGCCCAGGACACCTACTTGAACACTGAAGCTTTCTTT. This translates into CATSDFAQDTYLNTEAFF.

J is TRBJ2-7 and V is TRBV29-1; no clear D gene. There are 12 residues in the CDR3. Germline CDR1 reads SQVTM; CDR2 reads ANQGSEA. Trimming left V 8 bases short and J 1 base short, with 12 bases between. The CDR3 spells CSPDGFSYEQYF. CDR3 nucleotides: TGCAGCCCTGACGGGTTTTCCTACGAGCAGTACTTC.

In this sample, this clonotype turned up many times. The chain employs TRBV5-8 and TRBJ1-2; 7 bases map to TRBD1. Germline loops: CDR1 SGHTS, CDR2 YDEGEE. The CDR3 is 13 residues long. J gave up 7 bases and V 5 bases, and 8 bases lay outside the gene matches. CDR3 DNA sequence: TGTGCCAGCAGGCTACAGGGGTTAGGTGGCTACACCTTC. It yields the protein CASRLQGLGGYTF.

The rearrangement joins TRBV20-1 to TRBJ2-3; possibly TRBD2 for D (5 bases). V lost 4 bases and J lost 2, with 19 bases in between. Germline V gives CDR1 DFQATT, CDR2 SNEGSKA (reference sequence). The CDR3 covers 16 residues. CDR3 loop: CSATKRERSYTDTQYF. DNA of the CDR3: TGCAGTGCTACTAAGAGGGAGCGGAGTTACACAGATACGCAGTATTTT.

This chain joins TRBV30 and TRBJ1-1; TRBD1 aligns across 8 bases. Germline V lookup: CDR1 GTSNPN, CDR2 SVGIG (reference sequence). V was pared by 4 bases and J by 10 bases, with 14 bases of the junction left unmatched. The CDR3 consists of 14 residues. The CDR3 coding sequence is TGTGCCTGGAATCCCCTCGGACAGGGCGTAGGAGCTTTCTTT. Its translation is CAWNPLGQGVGAFF.

This clonotype showed up just a few times. The chain uses TRBV20-1 and TRBJ1-1, with 9 bases aligning to TRBD1. J gave up 3 bases and V 5 bases, and 7 bases lay outside the gene matches. The V gene's germline CDR1 is DFQATT and CDR2 SNEGSKA (reference sequence). The CDR3 covers 14 residues. This CDR3 is CSAGNRGQDTEAFF. The CDR3 DNA follows: TGCAGTGCTGGGAACAGGGGGCAGGACACTGAAGCTTTCTTT.

This clonotype was seen many times. V is TRBV10-3 and J is TRBJ1-2, with no clear D. Germline loops: CDR1 ENHRY, CDR2 SYGVKD. CDR3 length: 13 residues. Trimming removed 6 bases from V and 8 bases from J, with 16 bases in between. CDR3 in amino acids: CAISPDGLSGYTF. The CDR3 nucleotides read TGTGCCATCAGCCCGGACGGGTTAAGCGGCTACACCTTC.

At least ten counts were recorded for this clonotype. The J gene is TRBJ2-1, the V gene TRBV3-1; 10 nucleotides agree with TRBD2. Trimming at V came to 4 bases and at J to 15 bases, leaving 6 bases not matched to a gene. This CDR3 region has 12 residues. Germline V gene data show CDR1 as LGHDT and CDR2 as YNNKEL (reference sequence). CDR3: CASSRSGRAPFF. The CDR3 DNA reads TGTGCCAGCAGCCGAAGCGGGAGGGCCCCGTTCTTC.